This is a list of T cell receptor beta chains from one sample in a study of shared clonotypes between healthy human individuals. Libraries were prepared by immunoSEQ multiplex PCR; TCRdb keeps only in-frame clonotypes and omits some of them. The sample has some 200,000 clones, approximately 60% seen once; the top ten hold about 10%. The sequenced sample was memory CD4+ T cells sorted from blood. These TCRs come from a young man in good health. Both conserved end residues are part of each CDR3. A D gene is named only where the DNA matches it firmly. Size tells how often a clone was seen (once, few, many) or the class of an expanded clone, and some rows leave it out.

j_gene,v_gene,abundance,d_gene,CDR3aa,CDR3nt
TRBJ2-1,TRBV10-3,-,TRBD2,CAISESTRGRSYNEQFF,TGTGCCATCAGTGAGTCGACTCGCGGGAGGTCCTACAATGAGCAGTTCTTC
TRBJ2-1,TRBV7-6,-,TRBD2,CASSSKTSGDYNEQFF,TGTGCCAGCAGCTCAAAGACTAGCGGAGACTACAATGAGCAGTTCTTC
TRBJ2-7,TRBV5-8,-,-,CASSLAHEQYF,TGTGCCAGCAGCTTGGCCCACGAGCAGTACTTC
TRBJ2-7,TRBV9,many,-,CASSVGSQSSYEQYF,TGTGCCAGCAGCGTAGGAAGTCAGAGCTCCTACGAGCAGTACTTC
TRBJ2-1,TRBV19,few,-,CASSIDGSSHNEQFF,TGTGCCAGTAGTATTGACGGGAGTAGCCACAATGAGCAGTTCTTC
TRBJ2-5,TRBV7-2,-,TRBD1,CASSLARRGGSQETQYF,TGTGCCAGCAGCTTAGCGCGGAGAGGGGGCTCCCAAGAGACCCAGTACTTC
TRBJ2-7,TRBV28,once,-,CASSSGAGFYEQYF,TGTGCCAGCAGTTCAGGGGCCGGGTTCTACGAGCAGTACTTC
TRBJ1-5,TRBV2,-,TRBD1,CASSVGQGPNQPQHF,TGTGCCAGCAGTGTGGGACAGGGCCCCAATCAGCCCCAGCATTTT
TRBJ1-1,TRBV18,few,-,CASSPPSVRDTEAFF,TGTGCCAGCTCACCACCGTCCGTAAGGGACACTGAAGCTTTCTTT
TRBJ1-1,TRBV2,-,-,CASSDQGGTEAFF,TGTGCCAGCAGTGACCAGGGTGGCACTGAAGCTTTCTTT
TRBJ2-5,TRBV5-4,once,-,CASSFPQETQYF,TGTGCCAGCAGCTTCCCTCAAGAGACTCAGTACTTC
TRBJ2-7,TRBV27,-,TRBD2,CASSPMRGTSGHSSYEQYF,TGTGCCAGCAGCCCTATGAGGGGGACTAGCGGCCATAGCTCCTACGAGCAGTACTTC
TRBJ1-2,TRBV6-6,-,-,CASSFARANYGYTF,TGTGCCAGCAGCTTCGCGCGGGCTAACTATGGCTACACCTTC
TRBJ1-2,TRBV4-1,few,TRBD1,CASSQQGTVYGYTF,TGCGCCAGCAGCCAACAAGGGACAGTCTATGGCTACACCTTC
TRBJ2-7,TRBV6-1,few,-,CASSESGRNYEQYF,TGTGCCAGCAGTGAATCGGGGCGGAACTACGAGCAGTACTTC
TRBJ1-2,TRBV6-5,few,TRBD1,CASSYSNPQGNYGYTF,TGTGCCAGCAGTTACTCAAACCCACAGGGGAACTATGGCTACACCTTC
TRBJ2-1,TRBV29-1,-,-,CSVLDYNEQFF,TGCAGCGTTCTGGATTACAATGAGCAGTTCTTC
TRBJ2-5,TRBV10-3,few,-,CAIQSSVGETQYF,TGTGCCATTCAATCCAGTGTGGGAGAGACCCAGTACTTC
TRBJ1-5,TRBV7-2,few,-,CASSLLFEGYQPQHF,TGTGCCAGCAGCTTACTCTTCGAAGGGTATCAGCCCCAGCATTTT
TRBJ1-1,TRBV7-6,-,-,CASSFDIEGVAFF,TGTGCCAGCAGCTTCGATATTGAGGGGGTCGCTTTCTTT
TRBJ1-1,TRBV6-1,-,-,CASRTRQLNTEAFF,TGTGCCAGCAGGACGAGACAGCTGAACACTGAAGCTTTCTTT
TRBJ1-1,TRBV5-5,-,-,CASSPDPFTEAFF,TGTGCCAGCAGCCCGGACCCTTTCACTGAAGCTTTCTTT
TRBJ2-3,TRBV29-1,-,-,CSVGASGADTQYF,TGCAGCGTGGGGGCGTCAGGGGCAGATACGCAGTATTTT
TRBJ2-1,TRBV18,once,TRBD2,CASSPKLAGDNEQFF,TGTGCCAGCTCACCAAAATTAGCGGGAGACAATGAGCAGTTCTTC